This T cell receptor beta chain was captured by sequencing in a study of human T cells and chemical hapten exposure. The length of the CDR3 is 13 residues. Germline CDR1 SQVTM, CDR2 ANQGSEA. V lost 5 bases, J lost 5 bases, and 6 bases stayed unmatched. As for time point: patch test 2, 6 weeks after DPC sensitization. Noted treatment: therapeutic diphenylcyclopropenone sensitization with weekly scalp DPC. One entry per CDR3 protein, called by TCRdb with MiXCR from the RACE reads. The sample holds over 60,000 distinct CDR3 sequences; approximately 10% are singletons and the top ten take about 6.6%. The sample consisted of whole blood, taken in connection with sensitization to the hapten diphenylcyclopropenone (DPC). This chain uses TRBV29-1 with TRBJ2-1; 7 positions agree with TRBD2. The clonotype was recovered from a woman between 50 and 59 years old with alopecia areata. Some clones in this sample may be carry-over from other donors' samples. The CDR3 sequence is CSVQREGHNEQFF. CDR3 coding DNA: TGCAGCGTTCAGAGGGAGGGCCACAATGAGCAGTTCTTC.